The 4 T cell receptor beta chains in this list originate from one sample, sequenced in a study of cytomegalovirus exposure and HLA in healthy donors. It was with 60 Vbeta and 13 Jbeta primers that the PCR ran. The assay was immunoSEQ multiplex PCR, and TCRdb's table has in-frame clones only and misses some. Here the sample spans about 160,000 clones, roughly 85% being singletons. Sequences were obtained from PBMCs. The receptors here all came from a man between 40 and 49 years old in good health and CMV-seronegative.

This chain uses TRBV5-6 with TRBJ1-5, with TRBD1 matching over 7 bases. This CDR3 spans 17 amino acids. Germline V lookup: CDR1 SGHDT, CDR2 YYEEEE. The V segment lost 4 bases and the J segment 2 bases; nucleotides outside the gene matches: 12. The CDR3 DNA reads TGTGCCAGCAGCGGGGACAGCTTTCCAGAGGGCAATCAGCCCCAGCATTTT. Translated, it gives CASSGDSFPEGNQPQHF.

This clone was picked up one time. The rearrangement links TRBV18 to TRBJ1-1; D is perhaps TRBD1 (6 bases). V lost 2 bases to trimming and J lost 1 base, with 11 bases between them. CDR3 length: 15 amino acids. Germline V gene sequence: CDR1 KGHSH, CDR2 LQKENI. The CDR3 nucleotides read TGTGCCAGCTCACCAACCAAACAGGGGAACACTGAAGCTTTCTTT. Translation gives CASSPTKQGNTEAFF.

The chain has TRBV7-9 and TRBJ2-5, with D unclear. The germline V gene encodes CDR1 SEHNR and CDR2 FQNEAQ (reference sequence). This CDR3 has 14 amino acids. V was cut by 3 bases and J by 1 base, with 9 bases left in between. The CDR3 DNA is TGTGCCAGCAGCTTGGCACATTCCCAAGAGACCCAGTACTTC. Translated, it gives CASSLAHSQETQYF.

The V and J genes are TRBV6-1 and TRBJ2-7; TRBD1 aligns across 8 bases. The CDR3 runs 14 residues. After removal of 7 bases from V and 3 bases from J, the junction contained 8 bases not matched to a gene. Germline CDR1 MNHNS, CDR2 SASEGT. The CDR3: CASIMDRVVYEQYF. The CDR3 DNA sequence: TGTGCCAGCATCATGGACAGGGTCGTCTACGAGCAGTACTTC.